Detailed here is one TCR beta chain. This entry comes from a study of blood T cells in healthy people across ages. At the level of the study: Per two T cells, about one barcoded beta molecule was captured through template switching.

Germline CDR1 reads DFQATT; CDR2 reads SNEGSKA (reference sequence). Trimming stripped 4 bases from V and 3 bases from J, with 15 bases between. This CDR3 has 14 residues. Alongside a J-beta primer mix, a sample-barcoded 5' primer served in a second PCR lasting roughly 7 to 11 cycles. TCRdb independently ran MiXCR on the 5' RACE reads; one entry per CDR3 protein. The data show around 940,000 distinct CDR3 sequences, with around 54% seen just once and about a fifth held by the top ten. The gene calls are TRBV20-1 and TRBJ2-5; no clear D gene. Sequencing input: blood. The clonotype comes from a woman aged 55-69 years in good health. The CDR3 protein is CSATRIILKETQYF. CDR3 DNA sequence: TGCAGTGCTACACGAATCATTCTAAAAGAGACCCAGTACTTC.